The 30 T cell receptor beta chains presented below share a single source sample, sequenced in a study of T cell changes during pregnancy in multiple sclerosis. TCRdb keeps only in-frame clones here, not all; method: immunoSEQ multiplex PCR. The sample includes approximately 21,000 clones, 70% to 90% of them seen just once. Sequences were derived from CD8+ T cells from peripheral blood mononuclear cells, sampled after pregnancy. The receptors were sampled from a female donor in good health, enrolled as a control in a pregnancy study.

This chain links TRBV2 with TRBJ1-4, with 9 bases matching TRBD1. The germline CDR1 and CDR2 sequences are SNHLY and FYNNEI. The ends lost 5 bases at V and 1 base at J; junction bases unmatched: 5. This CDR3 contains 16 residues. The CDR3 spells CASSRGQGETNEKLFF. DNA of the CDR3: TGTGCCAGCAGTAGGGGACAGGGCGAAACTAATGAAAAACTGTTTTTT.

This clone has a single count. The chain's CDR3 is CSPRLAGITDTQYF. The CDR3 nucleotides read TGCAGCCCCCGACTAGCGGGGATCACAGATACGCAGTATTTT. V usage is TRBV29-1 and J usage is TRBJ2-3; 11 positions agree with TRBD2. CDR3 length: 14 residues. Germline trimming cut 8 bases from V and 2 bases from J; bases unmatched to any gene: 6. The germline gives CDR1 SQVTM, CDR2 ANQGSEA.

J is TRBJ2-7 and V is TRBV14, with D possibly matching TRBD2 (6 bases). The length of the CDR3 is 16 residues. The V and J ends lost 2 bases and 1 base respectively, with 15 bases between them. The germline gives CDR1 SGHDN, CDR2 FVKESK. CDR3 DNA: TGTGCCAGCAGCCAAACCGGGAGCCTCGGTTCCTACGAGCAGTACTTC. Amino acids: CASSQTGSLGSYEQYF.

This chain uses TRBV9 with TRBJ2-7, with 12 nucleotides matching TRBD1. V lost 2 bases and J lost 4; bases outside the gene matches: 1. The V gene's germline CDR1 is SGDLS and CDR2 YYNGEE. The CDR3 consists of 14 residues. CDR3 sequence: CASSVGQGAYEQYF. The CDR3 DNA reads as TGTGCCAGCAGCGTGGGACAGGGGGCGTACGAGCAGTACTTC.

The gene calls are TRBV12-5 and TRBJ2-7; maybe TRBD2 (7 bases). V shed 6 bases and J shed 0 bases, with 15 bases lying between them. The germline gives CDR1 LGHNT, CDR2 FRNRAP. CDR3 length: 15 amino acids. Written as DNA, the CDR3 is TGTGCTAGTGGCGGGGGCGGGAGTTTCTCCTACGAGCAGTACTTC. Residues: CASGGGGSFSYEQYF.

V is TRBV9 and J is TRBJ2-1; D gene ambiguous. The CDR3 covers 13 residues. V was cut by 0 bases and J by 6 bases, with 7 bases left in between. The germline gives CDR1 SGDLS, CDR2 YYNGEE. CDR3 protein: CASSVASPNEQFF. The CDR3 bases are TGTGCCAGCAGCGTAGCTTCCCCCAATGAGCAGTTCTTC.

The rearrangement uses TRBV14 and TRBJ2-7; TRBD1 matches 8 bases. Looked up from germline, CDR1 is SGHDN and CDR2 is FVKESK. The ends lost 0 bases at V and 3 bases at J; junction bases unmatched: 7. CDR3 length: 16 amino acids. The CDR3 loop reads CASSQDVVTGDYEQYF. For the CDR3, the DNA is TGTGCCAGCAGCCAAGATGTCGTGACAGGGGACTACGAGCAGTACTTC.

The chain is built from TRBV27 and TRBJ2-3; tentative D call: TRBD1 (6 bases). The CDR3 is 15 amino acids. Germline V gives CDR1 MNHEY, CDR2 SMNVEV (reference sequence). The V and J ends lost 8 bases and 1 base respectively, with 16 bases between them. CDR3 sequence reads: CASWERGWGTDTQYF. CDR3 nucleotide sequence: TGTGCCAGCTGGGAGAGGGGGTGGGGCACAGATACGCAGTATTTT.

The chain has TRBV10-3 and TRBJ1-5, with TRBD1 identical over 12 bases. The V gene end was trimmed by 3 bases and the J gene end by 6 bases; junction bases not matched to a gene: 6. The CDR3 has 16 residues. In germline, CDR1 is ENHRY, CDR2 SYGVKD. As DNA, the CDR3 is TGTGCCATCAGTGAATCCCCGGGACAGGGGGCTCAGCCCCAGCATTTT. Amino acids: CAISESPGQGAQPQHF.

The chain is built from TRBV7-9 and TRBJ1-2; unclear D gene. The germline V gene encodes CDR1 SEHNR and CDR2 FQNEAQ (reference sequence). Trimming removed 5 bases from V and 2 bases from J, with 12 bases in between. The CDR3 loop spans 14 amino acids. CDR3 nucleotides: TGTGCCAGCAGCCCCGCGTCGGGGAACTATGGCTACACCTTC. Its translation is CASSPASGNYGYTF.

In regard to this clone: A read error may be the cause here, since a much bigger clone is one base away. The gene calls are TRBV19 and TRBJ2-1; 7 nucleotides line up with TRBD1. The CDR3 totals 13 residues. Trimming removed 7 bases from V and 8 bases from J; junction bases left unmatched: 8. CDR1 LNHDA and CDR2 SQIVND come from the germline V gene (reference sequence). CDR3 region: CASTSTGWDEQFF. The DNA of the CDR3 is TGTGCCAGTACCTCGACAGGGTGGGATGAGCAGTTCTTC.

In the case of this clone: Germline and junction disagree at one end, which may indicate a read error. CDR3 residues: CASREWVAGEVDTQYF. CDR3 sequence (DNA): TGCGCCAGCAGGGAGTGGGTAGCGGGAGAAGTAGATACGCAGTATTTT. The gene calls are TRBV10-2 and TRBJ2-3, with 9 nucleotides matching TRBD2. The germline gives CDR1 WSHSY, CDR2 SAAADI. There are 16 residues in the CDR3.

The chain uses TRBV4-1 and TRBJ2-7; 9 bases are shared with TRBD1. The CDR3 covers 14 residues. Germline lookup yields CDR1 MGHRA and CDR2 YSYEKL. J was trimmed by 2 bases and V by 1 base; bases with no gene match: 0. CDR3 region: CASSQGQGAYEQYF. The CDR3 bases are TGCGCCAGCAGCCAAGGACAGGGGGCCTACGAGCAGTACTTC.

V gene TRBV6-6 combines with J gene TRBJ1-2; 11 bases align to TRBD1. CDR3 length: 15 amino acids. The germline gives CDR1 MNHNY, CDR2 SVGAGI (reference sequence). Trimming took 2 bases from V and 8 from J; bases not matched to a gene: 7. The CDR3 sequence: CASSYDWTGGRGYTF. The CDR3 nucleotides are TGTGCCAGCAGTTACGACTGGACAGGGGGCCGAGGCTACACCTTC.

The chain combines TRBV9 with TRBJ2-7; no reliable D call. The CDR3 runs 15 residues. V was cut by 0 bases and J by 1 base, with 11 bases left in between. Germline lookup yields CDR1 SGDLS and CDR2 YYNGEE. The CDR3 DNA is TGTGCCAGCAGCGTAGGGAGCGATCGGTCCTACGAGCAGTACTTC. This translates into CASSVGSDRSYEQYF.

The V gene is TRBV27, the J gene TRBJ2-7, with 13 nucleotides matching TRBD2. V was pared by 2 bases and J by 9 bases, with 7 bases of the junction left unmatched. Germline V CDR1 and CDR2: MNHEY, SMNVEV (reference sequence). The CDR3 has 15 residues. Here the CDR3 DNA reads TGTGCCAGCAGTTTAGGGACTAGCGGGAATGGCGGGCAGTACTTC. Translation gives CASSLGTSGNGGQYF.

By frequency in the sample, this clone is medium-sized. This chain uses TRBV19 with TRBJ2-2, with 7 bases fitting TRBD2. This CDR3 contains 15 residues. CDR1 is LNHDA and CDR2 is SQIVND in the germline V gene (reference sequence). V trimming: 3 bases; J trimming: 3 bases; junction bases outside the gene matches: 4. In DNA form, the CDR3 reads TGTGCCAGTAGTATTTGGCTAGCGGACACCGGGGAGCTGTTTTTT. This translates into CASSIWLADTGELFF.

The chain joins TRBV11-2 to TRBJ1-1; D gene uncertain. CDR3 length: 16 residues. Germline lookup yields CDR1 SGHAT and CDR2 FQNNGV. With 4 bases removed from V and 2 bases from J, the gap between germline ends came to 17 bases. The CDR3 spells CASSSRRQAANTEAFF. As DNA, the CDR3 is TGTGCCAGCAGCTCGAGGAGGCAGGCCGCCAACACTGAAGCTTTCTTT. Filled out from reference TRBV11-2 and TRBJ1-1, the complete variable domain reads EAGVAQSPRYKIIEKRQSVAFWCNPISGHATLYWYQQILGQGPKLLIQFQNNGVVDDSQLPKDRFSAERLKGVDSTLKIQPAKLEDSAVYLCASSSRRQAANTEAFFGQGTRLTVV.

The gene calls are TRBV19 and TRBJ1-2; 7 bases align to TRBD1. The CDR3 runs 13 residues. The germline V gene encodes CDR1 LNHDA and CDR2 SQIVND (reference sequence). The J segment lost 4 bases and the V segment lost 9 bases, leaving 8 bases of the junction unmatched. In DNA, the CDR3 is TGTGCCAGCCAAAGGGACAGAGTCTATGGCTACACCTTC. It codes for CASQRDRVYGYTF.

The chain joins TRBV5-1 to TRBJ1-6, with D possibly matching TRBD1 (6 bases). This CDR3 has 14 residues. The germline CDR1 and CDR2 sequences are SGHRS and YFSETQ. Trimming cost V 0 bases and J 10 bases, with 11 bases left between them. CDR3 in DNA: TGCGCCAGCAGCTTGGACAGGGCCCAATCACCCCTCCACTTT. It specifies CASSLDRAQSPLHF.

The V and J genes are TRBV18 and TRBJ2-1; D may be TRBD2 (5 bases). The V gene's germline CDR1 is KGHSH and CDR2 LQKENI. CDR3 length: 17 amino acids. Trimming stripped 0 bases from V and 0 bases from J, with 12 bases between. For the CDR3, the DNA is TGTGCCAGCTCACCACCCCCTAGCAGCAGCTCCTACAATGAGCAGTTCTTC. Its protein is CASSPPPSSSSYNEQFF. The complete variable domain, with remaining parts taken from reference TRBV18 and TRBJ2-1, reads NAGVMQNPRHLVRRRGQEARLRCSPMKGHSHVYWYRQLPEEGLKFMVYLQKENIIDESGMPKERFSAEFPKEGPSILRIQQVVRGDSAAYFCASSPPPSSSSYNEQFFGPGTRLTVL.

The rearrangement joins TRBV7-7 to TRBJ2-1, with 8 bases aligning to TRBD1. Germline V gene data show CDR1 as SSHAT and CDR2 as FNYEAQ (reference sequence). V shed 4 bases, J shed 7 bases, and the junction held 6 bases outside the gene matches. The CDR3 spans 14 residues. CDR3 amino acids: CASSSRTGGNEQFF. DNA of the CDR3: TGTGCCAGCAGCTCCCGTACAGGGGGAAATGAGCAGTTCTTC.

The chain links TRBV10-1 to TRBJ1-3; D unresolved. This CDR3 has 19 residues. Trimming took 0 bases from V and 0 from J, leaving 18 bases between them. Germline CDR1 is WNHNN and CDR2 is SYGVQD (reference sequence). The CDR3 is CASSESEYRENDSGNTIYF. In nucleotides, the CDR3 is TGCGCCAGCAGTGAGTCGGAATATCGGGAAAACGACTCTGGAAACACCATATATTTT.

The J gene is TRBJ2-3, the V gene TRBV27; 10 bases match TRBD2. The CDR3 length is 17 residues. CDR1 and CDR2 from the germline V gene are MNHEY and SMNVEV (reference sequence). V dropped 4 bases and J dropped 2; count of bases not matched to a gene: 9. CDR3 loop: CASSSPLAGVNTDTQYF. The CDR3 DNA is TGTGCCAGCAGTTCCCCGCTAGCGGGAGTTAACACAGATACGCAGTATTTT.

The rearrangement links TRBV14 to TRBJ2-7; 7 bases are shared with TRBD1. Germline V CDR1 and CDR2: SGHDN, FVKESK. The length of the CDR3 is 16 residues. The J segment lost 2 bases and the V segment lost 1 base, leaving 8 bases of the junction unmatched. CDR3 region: CASSQVVQGKTYEQYF. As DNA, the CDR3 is TGTGCCAGCAGCCAAGTCGTACAGGGGAAAACCTACGAGCAGTACTTC.

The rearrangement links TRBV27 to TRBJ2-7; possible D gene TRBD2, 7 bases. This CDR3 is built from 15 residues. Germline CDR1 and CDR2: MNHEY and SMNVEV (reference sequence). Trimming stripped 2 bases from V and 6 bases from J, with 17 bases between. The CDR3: CASSLPGRGATEQYF. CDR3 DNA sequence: TGTGCCAGCAGTTTACCAGGACGGGGGGCCACCGAGCAGTACTTC.

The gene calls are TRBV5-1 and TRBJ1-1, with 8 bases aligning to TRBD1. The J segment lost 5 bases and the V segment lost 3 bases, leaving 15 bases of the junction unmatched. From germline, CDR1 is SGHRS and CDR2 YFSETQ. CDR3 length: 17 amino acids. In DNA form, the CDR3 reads TGCGCCAGCAGCTGGACCCGCCCATACAGGGGGTCAACTGAAGCTTTCTTT. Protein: CASSWTRPYRGSTEAFF.

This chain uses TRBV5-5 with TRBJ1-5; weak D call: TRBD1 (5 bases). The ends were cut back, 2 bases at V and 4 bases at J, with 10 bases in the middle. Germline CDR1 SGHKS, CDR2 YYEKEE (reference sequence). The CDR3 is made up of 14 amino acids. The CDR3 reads CASSLQALNQPQHF. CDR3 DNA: TGTGCCAGCAGCTTACAGGCTTTGAATCAGCCCCAGCATTTT.

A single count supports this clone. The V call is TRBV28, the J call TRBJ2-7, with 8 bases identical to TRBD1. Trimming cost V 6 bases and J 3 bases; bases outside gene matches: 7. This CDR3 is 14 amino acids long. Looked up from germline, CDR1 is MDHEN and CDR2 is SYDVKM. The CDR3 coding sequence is TGTGCCAGCAGCGGGGCAGGGGGCCACTACGAGCAGTACTTC. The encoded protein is CASSGAGGHYEQYF. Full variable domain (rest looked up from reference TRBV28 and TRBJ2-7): DVKVTQSSRYLVKRTGEKVFLECVQDMDHENMFWYRQDPGLGLRLIYFSYDVKMKEKGDIPEGYSVSREKKERFSLILESASTNQTSMYLCASSGAGGHYEQYFGPGTRLTVT.

The DNA of the CDR3 is TGTGCCAGCTCCCCCAGCGGGACCAATGAGCAGTTCTTC. Translating it yields CASSPSGTNEQFF. The chain combines TRBV6-5 with TRBJ2-1; 7 positions match TRBD2. The V gene end was trimmed by 8 bases and the J gene end by 6 bases; junction bases not matched to a gene: 7. CDR1 MNHEY and CDR2 SVGAGI come from the germline V gene. This CDR3 comprises 13 residues.